Below, 8 T cell receptor beta chains from the same sample are listed, as sequenced in a study of T cell repertoires in cytomegalovirus infection. MiXCR was run by TCRdb on the reads, yielding one entry per CDR3 protein. The sample gives 450,000 to 600,000 distinct CDR3 sequences, around 11% of which show up once; about a tenth is in the top ten. Material: PBMCs. The receptors were gathered from a human donor in good health (CMV status not recorded). Some clones in this sample may be carry-over from other donors' samples.

The chain has TRBV20-1 and TRBJ2-3, with 11 positions matching TRBD2. The germline gives CDR1 DFQATT, CDR2 SNEGSKA (reference sequence). V shed 3 bases, J shed 4 bases, and the junction held 3 bases outside the gene matches. The CDR3 is 14 residues long. The CDR3 DNA follows: TGCAGTGCTAGGACTAGCGGGAAAGCAGATACGCAGTATTTT. This gives the protein CSARTSGKADTQYF.

This clonotype occurred many times. J is TRBJ1-1 and V is TRBV27, with D hard to call. From germline, CDR1 is MNHEY and CDR2 SMNVEV (reference sequence). The CDR3 contains 14 residues. Trimming removed 2 bases from V and 0 bases from J, with 7 bases in between. DNA of the CDR3: TGTGCCAGCAGTTTAAACACCATGAACACTGAAGCTTTCTTT. It yields the protein CASSLNTMNTEAFF.

The V call is TRBV28, the J call TRBJ1-2, with 7 positions matching TRBD1. There are 17 residues in the CDR3. Per the germline V gene, CDR1 is MDHEN and CDR2 is SYDVKM. The junction had 13 bases not matched to a gene; V was cut back by 3 bases and J by 3 bases. This CDR3 reads CASSFVRPDREDYGYTF. CDR3 DNA sequence: TGTGCCAGCAGTTTCGTCCGGCCTGACAGGGAGGACTATGGCTACACCTTC.

V gene TRBV10-3 combines with J gene TRBJ1-1, with no clear D. With 3 bases removed from V and 4 bases from J, the gap between germline ends came to 6 bases. Germline-derived CDR1 and CDR2 are ENHRY and SYGVKD. The CDR3 runs to 12 residues. CDR3 sequence reads: CAISERVTEAFF. As DNA, the CDR3 is TGTGCCATCAGTGAAAGGGTCACTGAAGCTTTCTTT.

V gene TRBV20-1 combines with J gene TRBJ2-5; the match to TRBD2 covers 9 bases. CDR3 length equals 17 residues. Germline CDR1 is DFQATT and CDR2 is SNEGSKA (reference sequence). V gave up 6 bases and J gave up 2 bases; unmatched junction bases: 16. The CDR3 region has the DNA TGCAGTGCCCCCCCATCCCATTTGCTAGCGGGACAAGAGACCCAGTACTTC. It codes for CSAPPSHLLAGQETQYF.

This clonotype was seen ten or more times. The CDR3 ends on some other residue instead of the conserved phenylalanine or tryptophan, so this is likely a read error. This chain joins TRBV7-3 and TRBJ2-3; 10 bases are shared with TRBD2. The CDR3 consists of 15 residues. V dropped 5 bases and J dropped 3; count of bases not matched to a gene: 5. Germline V gives CDR1 SGHTA, CDR2 FQGTGA. CDR3 nucleotides: TGTGCCAGCAGCCCTAGCGGGGGTGCAACAGATACGCAGTATTCT. It yields the protein CASSPSGGATDTQYS.

This clonotype was picked up many times. This chain connects TRBV5-4 to TRBJ2-2; 10 nucleotides match TRBD2. Trimming removed 3 bases from V and 4 bases from J; junction bases left unmatched: 6. CDR1 and CDR2 from the germline V gene are SGHNT and YYREEE (reference sequence). The CDR3 extends over 16 amino acids. CDR3 residues: CASSSQREGRTGELFF. CDR3 coding DNA: TGTGCCAGCAGCTCTCAGCGGGAGGGCCGCACCGGGGAGCTGTTTTTT.

At least ten counts were recorded for this clonotype. One junction end disagrees with the germline gene, perhaps due to a read error. V gene TRBV7-7 combines with J gene TRBJ2-3; D might be TRBD2 (5 bases). This CDR3 has 17 residues. Germline V gene data show CDR1 as SSHAT and CDR2 as FNYEAQ (reference sequence). CDR3 in DNA: TGTGCTAGCAGCTTATCCTCAGGCGCGGGCGGCACAGATACGCAGTATTTT. The encoded protein is CASSLSSGAGGTDTQYF.